This note documents a single T cell receptor (beta chain) sequence. What it binds is not known. The data derive from a study of T cells expressing NK-cell markers. The CDR3 extends over 20 amino acids. From germline, CDR1 is SNHLY and CDR2 FYNNEI. Points from the study as a whole: What remained unclear was the HCMV specificity of expanded NKG2C+ T cell clones.

From the 5' RACE reads, TCRdb lists one entry per CDR3 protein and no DNA. Its table records about 150,000 distinct CDR3 sequences. Sequences were obtained from blood T cells: a sorted CD56 or NKG2C T cell subset, CD4+ or CD8+ T cells, or bulk PBMC T cells (not recorded which). The chain uses TRBV2 and TRBJ2-6; lacking DNA, the TRBD1 call made by TCRdb goes unchecked. This TCR came from a woman aged 50 to 60 in good health. This chain's CDR3 is CASSDPVDRVDLSGANVLTF.